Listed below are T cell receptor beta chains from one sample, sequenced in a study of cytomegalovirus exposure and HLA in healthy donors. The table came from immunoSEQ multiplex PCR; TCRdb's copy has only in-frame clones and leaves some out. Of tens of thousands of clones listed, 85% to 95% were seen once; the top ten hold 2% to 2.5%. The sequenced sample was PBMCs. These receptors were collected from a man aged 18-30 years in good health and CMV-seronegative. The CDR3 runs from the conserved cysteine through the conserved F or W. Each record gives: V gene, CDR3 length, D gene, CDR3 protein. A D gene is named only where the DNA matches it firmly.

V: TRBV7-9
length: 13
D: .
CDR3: CASSSQGTHEQYF

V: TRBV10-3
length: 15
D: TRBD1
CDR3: CAISESDRGRTEAFF

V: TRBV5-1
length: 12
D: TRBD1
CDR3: CASSSQGATQYF

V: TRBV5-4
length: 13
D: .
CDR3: CASSPQVQETQYF

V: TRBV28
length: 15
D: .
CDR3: CASSPPGTLGHEQYF

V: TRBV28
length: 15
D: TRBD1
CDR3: CASSLPGGARNIQYF

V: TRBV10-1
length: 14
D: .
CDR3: CASSGERSGNTIYF

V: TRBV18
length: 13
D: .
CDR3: CASSPSLTGELFF

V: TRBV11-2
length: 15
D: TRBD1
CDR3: CASSLQGTGVYEQYF

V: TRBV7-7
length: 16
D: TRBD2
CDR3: CASSSGTSGRANEQFF

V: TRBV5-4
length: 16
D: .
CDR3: CASSLTKSQGADGYTF

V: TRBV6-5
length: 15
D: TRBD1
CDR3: CASSYSDRGPRGYTF

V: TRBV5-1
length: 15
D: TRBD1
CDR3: CASSTGQGALETQYF

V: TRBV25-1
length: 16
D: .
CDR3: CASSESLLTYEDEQFF

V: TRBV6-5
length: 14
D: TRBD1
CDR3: CASSRPGQVEKLFF

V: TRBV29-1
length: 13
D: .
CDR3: CSVHRQPNTEAFF

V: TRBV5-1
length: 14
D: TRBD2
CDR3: CASSLPSGYNEQFF

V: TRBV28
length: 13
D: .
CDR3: CASTVGPSVRGFF